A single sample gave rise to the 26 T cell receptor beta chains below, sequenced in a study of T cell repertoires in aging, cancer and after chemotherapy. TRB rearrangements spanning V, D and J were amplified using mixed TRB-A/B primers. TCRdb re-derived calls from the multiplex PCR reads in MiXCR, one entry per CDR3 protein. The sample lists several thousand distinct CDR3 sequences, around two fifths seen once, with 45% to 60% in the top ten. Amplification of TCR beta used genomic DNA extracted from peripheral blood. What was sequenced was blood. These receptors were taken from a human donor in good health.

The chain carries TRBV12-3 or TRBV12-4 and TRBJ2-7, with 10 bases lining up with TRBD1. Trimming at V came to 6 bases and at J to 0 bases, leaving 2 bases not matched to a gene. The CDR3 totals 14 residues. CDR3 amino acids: CASRGQGISYEQYF. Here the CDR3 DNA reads TGTGCCAGCAGGGGACAGGGGATCTCCTACGAGCAGTACTTC.

In DNA, the CDR3 is TGTGCCAGCAGCCCAAGCGGAATCTCCTACGAGCAGTACTTC. Its protein product is CASSPSGISYEQYF. The rearrangement links TRBV12-3 or TRBV12-4 to TRBJ2-7; D is perhaps TRBD2 (5 bases). The V end was cut by 6 bases, the J end by 0 bases, with 12 bases between. The CDR3 runs 14 residues.

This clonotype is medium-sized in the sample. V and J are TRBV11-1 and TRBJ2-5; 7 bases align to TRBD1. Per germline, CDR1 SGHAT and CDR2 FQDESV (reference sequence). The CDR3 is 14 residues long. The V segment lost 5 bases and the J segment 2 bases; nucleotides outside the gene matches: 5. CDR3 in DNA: TGTGCCAGCAGCCGTGACAGGGTTCAAGAGACCCAGTACTTC. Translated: CASSRDRVQETQYF.

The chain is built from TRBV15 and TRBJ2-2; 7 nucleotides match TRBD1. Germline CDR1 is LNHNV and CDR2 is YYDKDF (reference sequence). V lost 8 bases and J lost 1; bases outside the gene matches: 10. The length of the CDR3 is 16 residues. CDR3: CATEVRDSLNTGELFF. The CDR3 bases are TGTGCCACCGAGGTCCGGGACAGCTTGAACACCGGGGAGCTGTTTTTT.

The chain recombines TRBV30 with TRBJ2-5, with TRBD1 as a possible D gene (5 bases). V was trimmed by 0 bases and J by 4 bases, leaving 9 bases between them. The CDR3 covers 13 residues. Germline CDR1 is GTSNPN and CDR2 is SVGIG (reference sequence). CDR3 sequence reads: CAWSVQVGETQYF. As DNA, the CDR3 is TGTGCCTGGAGTGTACAGGTGGGAGAGACCCAGTACTTC.

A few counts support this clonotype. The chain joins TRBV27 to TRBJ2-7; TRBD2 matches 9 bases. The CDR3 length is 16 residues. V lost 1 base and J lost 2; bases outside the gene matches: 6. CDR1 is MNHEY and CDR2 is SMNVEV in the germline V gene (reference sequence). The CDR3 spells CASSLLASGGPYEQYF. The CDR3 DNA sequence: TGTGCCAGCAGTTTATTGGCCAGCGGGGGGCCCTACGAGCAGTACTTC.

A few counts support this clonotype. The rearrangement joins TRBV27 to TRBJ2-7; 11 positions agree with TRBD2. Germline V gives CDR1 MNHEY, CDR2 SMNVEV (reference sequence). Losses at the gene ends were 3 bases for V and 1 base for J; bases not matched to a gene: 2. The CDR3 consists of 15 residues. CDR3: CASSFASGGSYEQYF. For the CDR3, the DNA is TGTGCCAGCAGTTTCGCTAGCGGGGGGTCCTACGAGCAGTACTTC.

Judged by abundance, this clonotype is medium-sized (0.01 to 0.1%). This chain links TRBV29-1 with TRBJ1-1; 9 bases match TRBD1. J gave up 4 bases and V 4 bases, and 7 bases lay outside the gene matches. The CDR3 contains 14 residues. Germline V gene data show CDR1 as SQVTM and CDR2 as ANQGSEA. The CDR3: CSVVQGAVGTEAFF. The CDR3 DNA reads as TGCAGCGTTGTACAGGGGGCGGTCGGCACTGAAGCTTTCTTT.

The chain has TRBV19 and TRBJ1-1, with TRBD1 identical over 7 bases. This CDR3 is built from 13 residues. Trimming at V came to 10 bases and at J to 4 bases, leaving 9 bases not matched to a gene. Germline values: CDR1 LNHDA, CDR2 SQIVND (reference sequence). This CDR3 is CATSNRGVTEAFF. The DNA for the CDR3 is TGTGCCACCTCGAACAGGGGAGTCACTGAAGCTTTCTTT.

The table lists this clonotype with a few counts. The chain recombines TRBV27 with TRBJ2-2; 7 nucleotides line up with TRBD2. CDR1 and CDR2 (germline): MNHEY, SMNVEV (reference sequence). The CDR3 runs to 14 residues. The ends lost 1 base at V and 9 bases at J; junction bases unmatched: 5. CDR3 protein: CASSLWPGGRELFF. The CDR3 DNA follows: TGTGCCAGCAGTTTATGGCCGGGAGGCAGGGAGCTGTTTTTT.

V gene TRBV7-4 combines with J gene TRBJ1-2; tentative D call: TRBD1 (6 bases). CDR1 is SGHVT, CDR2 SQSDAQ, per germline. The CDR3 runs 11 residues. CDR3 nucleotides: TGTAGGGAAGGGGGTCATTATGGCTACACCTTC. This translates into CREGGHYGYTF. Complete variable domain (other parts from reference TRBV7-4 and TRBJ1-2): GAGVSQSPRYKVAKRGRDVALRCDSISGHVTLYWYRQTLGQGSEVLTYSQSDAQRDKSGRPSGRFSAERPERSVSTLKIQRTEQGDSAVYLCREGGHYGYTFGSGTRLTVV.

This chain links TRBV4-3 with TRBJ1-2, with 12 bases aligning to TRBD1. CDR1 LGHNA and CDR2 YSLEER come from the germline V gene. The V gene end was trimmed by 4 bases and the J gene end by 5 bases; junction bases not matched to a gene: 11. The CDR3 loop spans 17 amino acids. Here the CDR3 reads CASSPVASGQGAYGYTF. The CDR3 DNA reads TGCGCCAGCAGCCCGGTAGCATCGGGACAGGGGGCTTATGGCTACACCTTC.

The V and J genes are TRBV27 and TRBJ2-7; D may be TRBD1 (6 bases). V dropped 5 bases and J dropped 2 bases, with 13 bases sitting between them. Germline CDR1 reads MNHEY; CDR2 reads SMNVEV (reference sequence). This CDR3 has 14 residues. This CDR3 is CASSQMTGTYEQYF. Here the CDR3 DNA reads TGTGCCAGCAGTCAGATGACAGGAACCTACGAGCAGTACTTC.

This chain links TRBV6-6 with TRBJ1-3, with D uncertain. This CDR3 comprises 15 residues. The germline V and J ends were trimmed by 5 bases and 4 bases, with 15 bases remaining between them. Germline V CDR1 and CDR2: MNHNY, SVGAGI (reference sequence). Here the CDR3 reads CASSEAIEGGNTIYF. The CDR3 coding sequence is TGTGCCAGCAGTGAAGCAATCGAGGGAGGAAACACCATATATTTT.

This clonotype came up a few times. Written as DNA, the CDR3 is TGTGCCAGCAGTTCAAACAGGGGTGCGGGCAATCAGCCCCAGCATTTT. Amino acid sequence: CASSSNRGAGNQPQHF. The gene calls are TRBV12-3 or TRBV12-4 and TRBJ1-5; 7 bases map to TRBD1. This CDR3 region has 16 residues. After removal of 4 bases from V and 2 bases from J, the junction contained 8 bases not matched to a gene.

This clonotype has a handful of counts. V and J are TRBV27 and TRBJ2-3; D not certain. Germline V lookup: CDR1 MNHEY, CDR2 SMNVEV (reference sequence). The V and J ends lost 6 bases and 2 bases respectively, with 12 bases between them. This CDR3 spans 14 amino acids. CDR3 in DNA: TGTGCCAGCAGCCCTCTGCGGAACACAGATACGCAGTATTTT. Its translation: CASSPLRNTDTQYF.

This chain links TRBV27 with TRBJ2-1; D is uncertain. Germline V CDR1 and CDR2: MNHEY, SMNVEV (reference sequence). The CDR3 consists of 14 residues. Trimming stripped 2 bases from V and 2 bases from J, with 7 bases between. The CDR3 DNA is TGTGCCAGCAGTTTAGACGGAGCCTACAATGAGCAGTTCTTC. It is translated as CASSLDGAYNEQFF.

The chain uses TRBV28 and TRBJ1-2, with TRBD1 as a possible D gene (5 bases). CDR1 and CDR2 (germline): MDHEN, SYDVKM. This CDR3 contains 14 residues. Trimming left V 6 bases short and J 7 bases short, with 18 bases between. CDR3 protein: CASSFDGGVGGYTF. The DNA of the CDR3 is TGTGCCAGCAGCTTCGACGGGGGGGTGGGTGGCTACACCTTC.

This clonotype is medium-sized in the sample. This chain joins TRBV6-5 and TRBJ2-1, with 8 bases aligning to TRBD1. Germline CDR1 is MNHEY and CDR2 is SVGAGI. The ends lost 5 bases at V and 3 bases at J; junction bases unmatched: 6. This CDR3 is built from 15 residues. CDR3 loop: CASSETGGSYNEQFF. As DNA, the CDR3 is TGTGCCAGCAGTGAAACAGGGGGGAGCTACAATGAGCAGTTCTTC.

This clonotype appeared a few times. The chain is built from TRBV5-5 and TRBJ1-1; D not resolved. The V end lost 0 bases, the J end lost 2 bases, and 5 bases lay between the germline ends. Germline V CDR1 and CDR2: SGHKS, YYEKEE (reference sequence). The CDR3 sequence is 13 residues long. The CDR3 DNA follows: TGTGCCAGCAGCTTGGGTGGAAACACTGAAGCTTTCTTT. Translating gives CASSLGGNTEAFF. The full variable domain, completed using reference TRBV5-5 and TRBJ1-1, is DAGVTQSPTHLIKTRGQQVTLRCSPISGHKSVSWYQQVLGQGPQFIFQYYEKEERGRGNFPDRFSARQFPNYSSELNVNALLLGDSALYLCASSLGGNTEAFFGQGTRLTVV.

The CDR3 protein is CAWSVLSYEQYF. The DNA for the CDR3 is TGTGCCTGGAGTGTCCTTAGCTACGAGCAGTACTTC. The genes are TRBV30 and TRBJ2-7; D remains unclear. V dropped 0 bases and J dropped 3 bases, with 6 bases sitting between them. The CDR3 has 12 residues. The V gene's germline CDR1 is GTSNPN and CDR2 SVGIG (reference sequence).

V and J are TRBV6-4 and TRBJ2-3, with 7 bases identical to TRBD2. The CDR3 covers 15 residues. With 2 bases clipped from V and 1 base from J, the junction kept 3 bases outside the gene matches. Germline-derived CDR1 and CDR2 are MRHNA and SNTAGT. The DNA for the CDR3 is TGTGCCAGCAGTGACGGTGCGGGGGGCACAGATACGCAGTATTTT. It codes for CASSDGAGGTDTQYF.

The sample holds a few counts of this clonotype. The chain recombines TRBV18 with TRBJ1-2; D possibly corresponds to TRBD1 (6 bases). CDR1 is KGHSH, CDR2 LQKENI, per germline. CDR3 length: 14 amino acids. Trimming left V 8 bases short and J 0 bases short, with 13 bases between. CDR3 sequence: CASLGQSANYGYTF. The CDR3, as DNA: TGTGCCAGCCTCGGACAGTCCGCTAACTATGGCTACACCTTC.

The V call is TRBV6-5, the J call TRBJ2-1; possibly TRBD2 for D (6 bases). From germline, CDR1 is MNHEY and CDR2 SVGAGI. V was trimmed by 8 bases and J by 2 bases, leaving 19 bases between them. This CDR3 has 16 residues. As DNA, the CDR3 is TGTGCCAGCTCACCACCCTGGGCTAGCGCCTACAATGAGCAGTTCTTC. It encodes CASSPPWASAYNEQFF.

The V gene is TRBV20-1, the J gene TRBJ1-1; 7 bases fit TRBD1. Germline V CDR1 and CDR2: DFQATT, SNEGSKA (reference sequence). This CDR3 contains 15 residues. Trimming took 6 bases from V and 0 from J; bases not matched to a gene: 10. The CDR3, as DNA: TGCAGTGCCCTCCCCGGGGACAGATTGAACACTGAAGCTTTCTTT. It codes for CSALPGDRLNTEAFF.

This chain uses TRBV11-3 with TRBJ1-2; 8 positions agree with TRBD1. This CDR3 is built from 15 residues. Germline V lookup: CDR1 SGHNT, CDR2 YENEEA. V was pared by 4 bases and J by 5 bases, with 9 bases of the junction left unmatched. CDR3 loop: CASSSWGQVFYGYTF. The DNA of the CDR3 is TGTGCCAGCAGCTCTTGGGGACAGGTCTTTTATGGCTACACCTTC.